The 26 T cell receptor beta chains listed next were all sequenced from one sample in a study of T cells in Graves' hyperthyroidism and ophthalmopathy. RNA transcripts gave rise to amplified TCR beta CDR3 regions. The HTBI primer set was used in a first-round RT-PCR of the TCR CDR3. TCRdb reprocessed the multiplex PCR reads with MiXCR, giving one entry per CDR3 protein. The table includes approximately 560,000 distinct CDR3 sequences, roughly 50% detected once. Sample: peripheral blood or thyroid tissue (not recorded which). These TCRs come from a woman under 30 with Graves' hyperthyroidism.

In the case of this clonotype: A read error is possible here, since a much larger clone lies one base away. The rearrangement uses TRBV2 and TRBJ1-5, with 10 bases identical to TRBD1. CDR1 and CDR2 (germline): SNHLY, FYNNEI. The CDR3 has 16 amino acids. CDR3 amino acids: CAGSQSGTGGNQPQHF. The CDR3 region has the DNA TGTGCCGGCAGCCAATCAGGGACAGGGGGCAATCAGCCCCAGCATTTT.

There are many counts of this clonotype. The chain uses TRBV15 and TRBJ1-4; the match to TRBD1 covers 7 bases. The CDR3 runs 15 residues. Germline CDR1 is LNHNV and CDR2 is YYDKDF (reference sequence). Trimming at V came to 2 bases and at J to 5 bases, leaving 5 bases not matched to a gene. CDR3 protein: CATSRPTGLNEKLFF. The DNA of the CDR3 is TGTGCCACCAGCAGACCGACAGGGTTAAATGAAAAACTGTTTTTT.

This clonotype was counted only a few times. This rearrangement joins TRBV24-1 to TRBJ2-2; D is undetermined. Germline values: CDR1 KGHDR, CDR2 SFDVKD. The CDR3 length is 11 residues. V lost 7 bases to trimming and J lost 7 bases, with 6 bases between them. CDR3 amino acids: CATRGFGELFF. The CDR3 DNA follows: TGTGCCACCAGGGGATTCGGGGAGCTGTTTTTT.

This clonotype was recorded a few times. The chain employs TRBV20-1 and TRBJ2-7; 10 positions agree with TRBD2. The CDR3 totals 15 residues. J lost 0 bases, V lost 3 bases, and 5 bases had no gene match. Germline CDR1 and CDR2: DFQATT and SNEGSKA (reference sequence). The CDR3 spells CSASLPSGGSYEQYF. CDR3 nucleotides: TGCAGTGCTAGCTTACCTAGCGGGGGCTCCTACGAGCAGTACTTC.

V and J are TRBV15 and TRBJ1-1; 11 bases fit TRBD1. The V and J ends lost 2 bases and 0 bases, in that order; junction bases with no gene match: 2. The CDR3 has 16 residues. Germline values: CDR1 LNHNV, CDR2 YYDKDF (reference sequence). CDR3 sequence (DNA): TGTGCCACCAGCAGACGGACAGGGGGCATGAACACTGAAGCTTTCTTT. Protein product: CATSRRTGGMNTEAFF.

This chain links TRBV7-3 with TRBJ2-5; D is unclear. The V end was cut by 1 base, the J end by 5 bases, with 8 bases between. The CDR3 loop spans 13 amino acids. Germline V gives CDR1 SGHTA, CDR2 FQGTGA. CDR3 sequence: CASSLNGWETQYF. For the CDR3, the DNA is TGTGCCAGCAGCTTAAACGGGTGGGAGACCCAGTACTTC.

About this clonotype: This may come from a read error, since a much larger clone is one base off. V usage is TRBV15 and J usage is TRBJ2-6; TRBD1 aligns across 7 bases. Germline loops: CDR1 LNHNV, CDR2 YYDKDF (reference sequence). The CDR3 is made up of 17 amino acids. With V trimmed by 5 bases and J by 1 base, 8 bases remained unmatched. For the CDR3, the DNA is TGTGCCACCAGCTCCGCCCAGACAGGGTCTGGGGCCAACGTCCTGACTTTC. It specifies CATSSAQTGSGANVLTF.

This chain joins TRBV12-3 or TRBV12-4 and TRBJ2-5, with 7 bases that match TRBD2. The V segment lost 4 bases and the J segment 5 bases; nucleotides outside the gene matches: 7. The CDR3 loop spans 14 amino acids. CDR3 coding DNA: TGTGCCAGCAGTTCCACGACTAGCTGGGAGACCCAGTACTTC. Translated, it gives CASSSTTSWETQYF.

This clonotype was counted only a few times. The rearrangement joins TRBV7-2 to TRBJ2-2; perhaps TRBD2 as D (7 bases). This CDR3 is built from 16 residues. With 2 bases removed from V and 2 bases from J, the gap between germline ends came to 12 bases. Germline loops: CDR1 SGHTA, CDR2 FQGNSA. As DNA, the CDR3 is TGTGCCAGCAGCTTAAGGGGCGGGGGCAACACCGGGGAGCTGTTTTTT. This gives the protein CASSLRGGGNTGELFF.

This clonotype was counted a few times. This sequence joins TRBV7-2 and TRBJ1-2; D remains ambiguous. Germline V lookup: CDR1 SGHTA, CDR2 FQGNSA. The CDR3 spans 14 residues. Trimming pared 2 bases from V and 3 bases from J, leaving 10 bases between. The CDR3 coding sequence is TGTGCCAGCAGCTTAAACGACGGCTACTATGGCTACACCTTC. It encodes CASSLNDGYYGYTF.

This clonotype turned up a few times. CDR3 in DNA: TGTGCCAGCAGTGATTTAGGGGGAACTGGAAACACCATATATTTT. Residues: CASSDLGGTGNTIYF. The chain links TRBV2 to TRBJ1-3; TRBD1 is a possible D gene (6 bases). Trimming removed 3 bases at V and 2 bases at J, with 11 bases between. This CDR3 is 15 amino acids long. Germline-derived CDR1 and CDR2 are SNHLY and FYNNEI. The entire variable domain, with the rest obtained from reference TRBV2 and TRBJ1-3, is as follows: EPEVTQTPSHQVTQMGQEVILRCVPISNHLYFYWYRQILGQKVEFLVSFYNNEISEKSEIFDDQFSVERPDGSNFTLKIRSTKLEDSAMYFCASSDLGGTGNTIYFGEGSWLTVV.

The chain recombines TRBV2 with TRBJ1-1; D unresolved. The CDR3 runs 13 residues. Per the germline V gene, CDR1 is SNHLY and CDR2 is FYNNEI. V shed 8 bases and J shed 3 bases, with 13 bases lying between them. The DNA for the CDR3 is TGTGCCAGCCGAGGACGGGAGTACACTGAAGCTTTCTTT. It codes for CASRGREYTEAFF.

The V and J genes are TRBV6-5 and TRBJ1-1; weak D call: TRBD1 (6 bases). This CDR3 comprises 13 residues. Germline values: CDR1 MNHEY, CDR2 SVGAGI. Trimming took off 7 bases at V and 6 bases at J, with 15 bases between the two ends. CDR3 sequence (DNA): TGTGCCAGCATCCCAACAGGGCGGGCTGAAGCTTTCTTT. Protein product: CASIPTGRAEAFF.

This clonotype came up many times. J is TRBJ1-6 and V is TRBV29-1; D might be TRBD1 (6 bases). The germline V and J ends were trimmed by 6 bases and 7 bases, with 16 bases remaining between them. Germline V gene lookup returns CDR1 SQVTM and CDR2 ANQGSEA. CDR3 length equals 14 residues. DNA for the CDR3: TGCAGCGTCTCTGAGGGGGGAATAAATTCACCCCTCCACTTT. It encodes CSVSEGGINSPLHF.

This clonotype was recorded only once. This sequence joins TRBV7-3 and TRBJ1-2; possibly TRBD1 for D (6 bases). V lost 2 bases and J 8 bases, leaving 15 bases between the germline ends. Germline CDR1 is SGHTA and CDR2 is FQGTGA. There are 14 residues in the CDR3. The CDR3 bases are TGTGCCAGCAGCTTACGTAGGGGGTCTGCCGGCTACACCTTC. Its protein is CASSLRRGSAGYTF.

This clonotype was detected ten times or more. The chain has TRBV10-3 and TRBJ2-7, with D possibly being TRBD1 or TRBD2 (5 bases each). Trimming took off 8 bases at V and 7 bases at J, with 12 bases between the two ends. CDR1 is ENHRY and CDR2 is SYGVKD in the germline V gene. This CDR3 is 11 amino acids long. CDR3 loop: CAIGTDQEQYF. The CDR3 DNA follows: TGTGCCATCGGGACGGATCAGGAGCAGTACTTC.

The DNA of the CDR3 is TGCAGCGTTGAAAGGGTTAGGGAGGTCCAAGAGACCCAGTACTTC. It translates to CSVERVREVQETQYF. V usage is TRBV29-1 and J usage is TRBJ2-5, with a possible D match to TRBD2 (6 bases). The CDR3 sequence is 15 residues long. CDR1 and CDR2 (germline): SQVTM, ANQGSEA. The germline V and J ends were trimmed by 2 bases and 1 base, with 14 bases remaining between them.

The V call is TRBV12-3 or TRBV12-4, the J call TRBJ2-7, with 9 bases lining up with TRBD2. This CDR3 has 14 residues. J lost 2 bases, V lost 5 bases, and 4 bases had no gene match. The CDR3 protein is CASSQGGRAYEQYF. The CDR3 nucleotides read TGTGCCAGCAGTCAGGGCGGGAGGGCCTACGAGCAGTACTTC.

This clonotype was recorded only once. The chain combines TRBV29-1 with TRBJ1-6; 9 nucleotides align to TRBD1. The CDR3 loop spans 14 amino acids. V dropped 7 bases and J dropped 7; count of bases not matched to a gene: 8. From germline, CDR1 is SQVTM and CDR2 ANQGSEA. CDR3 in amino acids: CSAAGTGTNSPLHF. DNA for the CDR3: TGCAGCGCAGCCGGGACAGGGACCAATTCACCCCTCCACTTT.

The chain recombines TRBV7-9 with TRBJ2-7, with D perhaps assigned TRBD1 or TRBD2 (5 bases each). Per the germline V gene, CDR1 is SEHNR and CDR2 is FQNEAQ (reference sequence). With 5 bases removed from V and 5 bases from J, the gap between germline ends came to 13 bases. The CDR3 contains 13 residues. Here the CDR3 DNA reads TGTGCCAGCAGCGCCGGAAGGGACCACGAGCAGTACTTC. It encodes CASSAGRDHEQYF.

For the CDR3, the DNA is TGTGCCAGCACCACCGGGGCAGGGCAGGAGAATCAGCCCCAGCATTTT. This codes for CASTTGAGQENQPQHF. This rearrangement joins TRBV2 to TRBJ1-5; a possible D gene is TRBD1 (5 bases). Germline V gene lookup returns CDR1 SNHLY and CDR2 FYNNEI. This CDR3 contains 16 residues. The V end was cut by 7 bases, the J end by 4 bases, with 20 bases between.

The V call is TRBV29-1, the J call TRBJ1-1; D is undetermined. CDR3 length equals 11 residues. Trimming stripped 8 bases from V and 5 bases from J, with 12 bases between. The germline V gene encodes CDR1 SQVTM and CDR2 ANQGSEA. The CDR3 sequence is CSLLRDTEAFF. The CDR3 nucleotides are TGCAGCTTATTGAGGGATACTGAAGCTTTCTTT.

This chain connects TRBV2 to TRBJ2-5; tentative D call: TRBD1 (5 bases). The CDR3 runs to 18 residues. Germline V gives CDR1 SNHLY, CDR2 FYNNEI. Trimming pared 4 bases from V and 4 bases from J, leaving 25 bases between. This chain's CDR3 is CASSGPRDLPTRVETQYF. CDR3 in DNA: TGTGCCAGCAGTGGTCCCAGGGATCTACCAACCAGGGTAGAGACCCAGTACTTC. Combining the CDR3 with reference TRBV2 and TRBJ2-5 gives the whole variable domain EPEVTQTPSHQVTQMGQEVILRCVPISNHLYFYWYRQILGQKVEFLVSFYNNEISEKSEIFDDQFSVERPDGSNFTLKIRSTKLEDSAMYFCASSGPRDLPTRVETQYFGPGTRLLVL.

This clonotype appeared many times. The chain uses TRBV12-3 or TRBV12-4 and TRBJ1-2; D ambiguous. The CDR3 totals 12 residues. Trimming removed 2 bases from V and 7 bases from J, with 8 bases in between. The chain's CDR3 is CASSLMGGGYTF. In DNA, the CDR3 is TGTGCCAGCAGTTTAATGGGAGGTGGCTACACCTTC.

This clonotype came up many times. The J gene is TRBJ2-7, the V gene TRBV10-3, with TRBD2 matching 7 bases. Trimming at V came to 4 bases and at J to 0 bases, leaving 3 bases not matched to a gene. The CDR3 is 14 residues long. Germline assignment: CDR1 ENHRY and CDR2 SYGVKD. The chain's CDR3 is CAISARTSSYEQYF. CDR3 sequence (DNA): TGTGCCATCAGTGCCCGGACTAGCTCCTACGAGCAGTACTTC.

The CDR3 coding sequence is TGTGCCAGCAGCTTACTCAGACAGGCCCCTCAGCCCCAGCATTTT. Its translation is CASSLLRQAPQPQHF. The V gene is TRBV7-2, the J gene TRBJ1-5; a weak D match, TRBD1 (6 bases). The CDR3 contains 15 residues. Per the germline V gene, CDR1 is SGHTA and CDR2 is FQGNSA. Trimming took 2 bases from V and 6 from J, leaving 14 bases between them.